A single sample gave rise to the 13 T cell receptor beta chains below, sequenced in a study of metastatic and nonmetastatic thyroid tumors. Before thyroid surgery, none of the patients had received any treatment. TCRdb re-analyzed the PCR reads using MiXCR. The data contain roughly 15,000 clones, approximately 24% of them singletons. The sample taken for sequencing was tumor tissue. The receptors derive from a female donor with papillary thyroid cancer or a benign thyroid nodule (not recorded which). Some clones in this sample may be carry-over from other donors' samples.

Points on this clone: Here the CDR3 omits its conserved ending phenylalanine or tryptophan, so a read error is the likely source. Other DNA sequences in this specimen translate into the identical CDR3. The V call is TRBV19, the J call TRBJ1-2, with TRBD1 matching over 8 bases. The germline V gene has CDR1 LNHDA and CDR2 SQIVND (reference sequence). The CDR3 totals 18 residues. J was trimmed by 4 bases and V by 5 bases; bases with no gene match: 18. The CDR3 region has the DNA TGTGCCAGTAGTCTTCAGACAGGGGCCGCTAAGGAACTCTATGGCTACACCCTC. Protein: CASSLQTGAAKELYGYTL.

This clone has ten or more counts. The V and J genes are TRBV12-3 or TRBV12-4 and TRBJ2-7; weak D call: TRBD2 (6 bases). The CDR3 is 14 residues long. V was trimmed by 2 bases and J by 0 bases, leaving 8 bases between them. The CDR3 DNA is TGTGCCAGCAGTTTACGGGGAGGCTCCTACGAGCAGTACTTC. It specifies CASSLRGGSYEQYF.

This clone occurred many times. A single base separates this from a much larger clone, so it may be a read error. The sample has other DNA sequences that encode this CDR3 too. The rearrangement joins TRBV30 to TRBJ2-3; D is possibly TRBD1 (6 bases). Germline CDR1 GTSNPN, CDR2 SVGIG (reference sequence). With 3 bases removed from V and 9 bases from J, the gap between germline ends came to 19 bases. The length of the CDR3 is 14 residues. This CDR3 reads CAWRGTSRGETQYF. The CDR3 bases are TGTGCCTGGAGGGGAACGAGCAGGGGCGAAACGCAGTATTTT.

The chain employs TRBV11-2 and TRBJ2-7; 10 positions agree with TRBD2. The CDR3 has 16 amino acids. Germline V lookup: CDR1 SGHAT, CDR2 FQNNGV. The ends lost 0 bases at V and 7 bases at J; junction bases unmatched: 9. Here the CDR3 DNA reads TGTGCCAGCAGCTTAGATATGCTAGCGGGGGTCCGGGAGCAGTACTTC. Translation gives CASSLDMLAGVREQYF.

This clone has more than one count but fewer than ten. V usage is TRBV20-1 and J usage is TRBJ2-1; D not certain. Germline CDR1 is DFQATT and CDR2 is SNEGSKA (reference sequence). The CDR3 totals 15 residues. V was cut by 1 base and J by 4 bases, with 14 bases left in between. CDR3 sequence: CSARAPALDYNEQFF. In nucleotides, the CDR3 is TGCAGTGCTAGAGCCCCAGCGCTCGATTACAATGAGCAGTTCTTC.

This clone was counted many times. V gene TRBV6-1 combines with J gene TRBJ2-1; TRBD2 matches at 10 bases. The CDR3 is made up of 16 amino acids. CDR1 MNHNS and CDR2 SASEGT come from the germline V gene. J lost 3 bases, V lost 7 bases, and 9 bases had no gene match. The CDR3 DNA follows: TGTGCCAGCAACCCACTAGCGGGGATCGTCTACAATGAGCAGTTCTTC. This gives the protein CASNPLAGIVYNEQFF.

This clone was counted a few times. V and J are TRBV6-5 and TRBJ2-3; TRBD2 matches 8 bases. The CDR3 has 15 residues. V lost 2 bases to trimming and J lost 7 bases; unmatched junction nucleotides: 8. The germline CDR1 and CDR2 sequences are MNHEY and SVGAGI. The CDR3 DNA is TGTGCCAGCAGTTACGATCGGGAGGGGGGGAATACGCAGTATTTT. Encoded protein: CASSYDREGGNTQYF.

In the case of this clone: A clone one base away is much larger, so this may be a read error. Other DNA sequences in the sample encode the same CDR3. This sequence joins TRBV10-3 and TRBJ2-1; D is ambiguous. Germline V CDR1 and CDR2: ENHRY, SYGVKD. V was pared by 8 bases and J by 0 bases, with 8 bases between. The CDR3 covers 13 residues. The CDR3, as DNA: TGTGCCATCGGCTGGAACTCCTACAATGAGCAGTTCTTC. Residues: CAIGWNSYNEQFF.

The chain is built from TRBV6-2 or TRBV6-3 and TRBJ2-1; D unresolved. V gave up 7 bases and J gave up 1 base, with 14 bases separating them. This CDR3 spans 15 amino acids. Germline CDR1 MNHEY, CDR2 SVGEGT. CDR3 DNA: TGTGCCAGCATCTTTCTGTGGGGTTCCTACAATGAGCAGTTCTTC. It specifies CASIFLWGSYNEQFF.

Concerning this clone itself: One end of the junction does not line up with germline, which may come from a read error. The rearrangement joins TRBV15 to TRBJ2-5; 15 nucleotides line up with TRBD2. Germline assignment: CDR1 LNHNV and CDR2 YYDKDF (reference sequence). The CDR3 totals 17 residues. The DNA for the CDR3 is TGTGCCACCAGCAAACACGGGACTAGCGGGGGGCAAGAGACCAAGTACTTC. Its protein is CATSKHGTSGGQETKYF.

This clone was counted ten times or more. CDR3: CAVAGGGQETQYF. The CDR3 DNA follows: TGTGCCGTCGCTGGGGGGGGGCAAGAGACCCAGTACTTC. The chain combines TRBV10-3 with TRBJ2-5; TRBD2 matches 7 bases. The CDR3 extends over 13 amino acids. CDR1 and CDR2 from the germline V gene are ENHRY and SYGVKD. With V trimmed by 11 bases and J by 2 bases, 8 bases remained unmatched.

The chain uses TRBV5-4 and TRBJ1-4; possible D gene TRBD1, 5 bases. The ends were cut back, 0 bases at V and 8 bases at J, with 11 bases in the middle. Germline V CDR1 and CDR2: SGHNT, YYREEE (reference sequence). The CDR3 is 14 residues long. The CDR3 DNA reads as TGTGCCAGCAGCTTGGATAACGGGGACGAAAAACTGTTTTTT. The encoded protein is CASSLDNGDEKLFF.

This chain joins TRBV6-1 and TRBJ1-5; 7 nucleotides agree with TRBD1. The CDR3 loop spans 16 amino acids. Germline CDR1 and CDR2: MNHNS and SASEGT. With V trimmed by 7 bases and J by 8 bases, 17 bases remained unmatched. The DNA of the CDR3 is TGTGCCAGCATTTACAAGGGGGCGAGAAGAAACAAGCCCCAGCATTTT. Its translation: CASIYKGARRNKPQHF.